This note documents a single T cell receptor (beta chain) sequence. The data were obtained in a study of blood T cells in healthy people across ages. PCR was performed a second time for 7 to 11 cycles using a sample-barcoded 5' primer and a J-beta primer mix. Each CDR3 protein is one row after TCRdb ran MiXCR on the 5' RACE reads. The profile covers about 900,000 distinct CDR3 sequences, with about 62% appearing a single time and about a quarter taken by the ten largest. Germline V gene data show CDR1 as MNHEY and CDR2 as SMNVEV (reference sequence). This CDR3 comprises 14 residues. This clonotype originated in a man aged 25-40 years in good health. The rearrangement joins TRBV27 to TRBJ2-4; D possibly corresponds to TRBD2 (6 bases). TRBJ2-7 explains the end of the DNA better; the J call may be wrong. Sequences were obtained from blood. In DNA form, the CDR3 reads TGTGCCAGCAGCTCCGGGACTCTGCCCTACGAGCAGTACTTC. Translating gives CASSSGTLPYEQYF.